This T cell receptor beta chain was observed in a study of T cell responses to AZD1222 COVID-19 vaccine. The study's findings and limits: Clonal diversity was possibly underestimated; the donors were predominantly white British and more often female.

About this clone itself: As yet, its antigen is unknown.

Clones were read by immunoSEQ multiplex PCR, and TCRdb kept only the in-frame ones, dropping some. The data hold approximately 85,000 clones, with about 86% observed a single time. This CDR3 contains 12 residues. Germline lookup yields CDR1 SGHRS and CDR2 YFSETQ. Unmatched junction bases numbered 4, after V lost 4 bases and J lost 8 bases. The sample in question was peripheral blood, obtained on day 0 of AZD1222 vaccination. The chain combines TRBV5-1 with TRBJ1-2, with 8 bases identical to TRBD1. This TCR was recovered from an adult in good health. DNA for the CDR3: TGCGCCAGCAGCCCGGACAGGGCGGGCTACACCTTC. As protein: CASSPDRAGYTF.